The 10 T cell receptor beta chains in this list originate from one sample, sequenced in a study of human T cells and chemical hapten exposure. TCRdb reprocessed the 5' RACE reads with MiXCR, giving one entry per CDR3 protein. The repertoire holds more than 140,000 distinct CDR3 sequences, with around 4.4% as singletons. It was unfractionated whole blood from which total RNA was extracted. These receptors were obtained from a female donor in good health.

This clonotype has ten or more counts. One end of the junction does not line up with germline, which may come from a read error. The gene calls are TRBV27 and TRBJ1-5; D is ambiguous. The CDR3 is 15 residues long. The germline V gene encodes CDR1 MNHEY and CDR2 SMNVEV (reference sequence). The CDR3 spells CASSDQMGSDQPQHF. For the CDR3, the DNA is TGTGCCAGCAGTGACCAAATGGGTAGCGATCAGCCCCAGCATTTT.

Ten or more counts support this clonotype. The chain is built from TRBV20-1 and TRBJ2-7; 15 bases are a match to TRBD2. The CDR3 length is 17 residues. Germline loops: CDR1 DFQATT, CDR2 SNEGSKA (reference sequence). Trimming cost V 4 bases and J 0 bases; bases outside gene matches: 7. The CDR3 nucleotides read TGCAGTGCTACCTCCGGGACTAGCGGGGGGCTCTCCTACGAGCAGTACTTC. Protein product: CSATSGTSGGLSYEQYF.

This clonotype has a handful of counts. A much more abundant neighbour one base away suggests this may be a read error. This sequence joins TRBV12-3 or TRBV12-4 and TRBJ1-1; no firm D call. The CDR3 is 12 residues long. V was clipped by 6 bases and J by 1 base, with 6 bases between them. Here the CDR3 DNA reads TGTGCCAGCAGACGGAGGAACACTGAAGCTTTCTTT. Translating it yields CASRRRNTEAFF.

The table lists this clonotype with a few counts. A much larger clone lies a single base off, so this may be a read error. In DNA, the CDR3 is TGTGCCAGCAGCGAAAGACGGACGGACGTTTTGTTC. It specifies CASSERRTDVLF. The chain carries TRBV7-9 and TRBJ2-1; D is ambiguous. Germline V gene data show CDR1 as SEHNR and CDR2 as FQNEAQ (reference sequence). The CDR3 has 12 residues.

This clonotype was found many times. This sequence joins TRBV30 and TRBJ2-1; 8 bases match TRBD2. Germline CDR1 is GTSNPN and CDR2 is SVGIG (reference sequence). J gave up 9 bases and V 1 base, and 5 bases lay outside the gene matches. The CDR3 is 13 residues long. The DNA of the CDR3 is TGTGCCTGGAGTGCGGGACTAGGGACTGAGCAGTTCTTC. Amino acids: CAWSAGLGTEQFF.

This clonotype was recorded a few times. The gene calls are TRBV6-6 and TRBJ1-6; the match to TRBD1 covers 10 bases. The CDR3 length is 14 residues. Per germline, CDR1 MNHNY and CDR2 SVGAGI (reference sequence). Germline trimming cut 6 bases from V and 12 bases from J; bases unmatched to any gene: 8. In nucleotides, the CDR3 is TGTGCCAGCAGCCTGACAGGGGGCCACGGACCCCTCCACTTT. The encoded protein is CASSLTGGHGPLHF.

This clonotype was seen repeatedly, ten times or more. The rearrangement links TRBV12-3 or TRBV12-4 to TRBJ1-6; D call uncertain. Trimming left V 6 bases short and J 7 bases short, with 16 bases between. The CDR3 is 15 residues long. This chain's CDR3 is CASRIQGGPNSPLHF. The CDR3 DNA is TGTGCCAGCAGGATACAAGGAGGGCCCAATTCACCCCTCCACTTT.

This clonotype was recorded a few times. The J gene is TRBJ1-2, the V gene TRBV6-5; 7 positions agree with TRBD1. The CDR3 length is 15 residues. The V segment lost 2 bases and the J segment 6 bases; nucleotides outside the gene matches: 9. CDR1 is MNHEY, CDR2 SVGAGI, per germline. The CDR3 DNA reads as TGTGCCAGCAGTTACCACACGGGACAGCACGATGGCTACACCTTC. This gives the protein CASSYHTGQHDGYTF.

This clonotype was found many times. The chain recombines TRBV7-2 with TRBJ2-1; D ambiguous. CDR1 and CDR2 from the germline V gene are SGHTA and FQGNSA. The CDR3 contains 11 residues. Trimming left V 6 bases short and J 9 bases short, with 9 bases between. CDR3 coding DNA: TGTGCCAGCAGTCGGAGCAGTGAGCAGTTCTTC. Its translation is CASSRSSEQFF.

In its sample, this clonotype was seen many times. The chain links TRBV13 to TRBJ2-5; the D gene is possibly TRBD2 (5 bases). Deletions cut 0 bases from V and 2 bases from J, with 16 bases between. The length of the CDR3 is 17 residues. Germline lookup yields CDR1 PRHDT and CDR2 FYEKMQ (reference sequence). CDR3 DNA sequence: TGTGCCAGCAGCTTAGGCCCCCCTCCGGGGTTGCAAGAGACCCAGTACTTC. This sequence encodes CASSLGPPPGLQETQYF.